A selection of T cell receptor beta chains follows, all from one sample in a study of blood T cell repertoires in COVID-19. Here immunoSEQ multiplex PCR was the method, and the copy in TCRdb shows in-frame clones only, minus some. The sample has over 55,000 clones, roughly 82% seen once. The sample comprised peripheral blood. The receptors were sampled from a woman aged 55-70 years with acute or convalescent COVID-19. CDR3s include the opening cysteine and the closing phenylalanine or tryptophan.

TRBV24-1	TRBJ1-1	CATHMRTEAFF
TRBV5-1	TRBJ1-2	CASSSQGALNYGYTF
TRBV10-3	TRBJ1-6	CAITGQGGNSPLHF
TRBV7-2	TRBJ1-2	CASSARQGIDYGYTF
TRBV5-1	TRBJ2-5	CASSSSGGTRETQYF
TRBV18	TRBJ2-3	CASSPRKAGTDTQYF
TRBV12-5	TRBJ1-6	CASGFSTGSSYNSPLHF
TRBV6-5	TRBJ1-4	CASRGQGVEKLFF
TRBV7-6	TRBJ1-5	CASSLGTGGNQPQHF
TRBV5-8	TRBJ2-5	CASSSGTSGGIAQETQYF
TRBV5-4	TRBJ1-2	CASRYVRTGYGYTF
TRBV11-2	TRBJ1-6	CASSLGRGGSYNSPLHF
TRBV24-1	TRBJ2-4	CATSDSRQGLAKNIQYF
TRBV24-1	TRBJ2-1	CATSAAPQRGPNEQFF
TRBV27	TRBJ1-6	CASSFWQGHSPLHF
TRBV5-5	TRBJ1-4	CASGTAGLGEKLFF
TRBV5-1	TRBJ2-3	CASRHGLAGTDTQYF
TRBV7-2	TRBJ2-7	CASSLVRENYEQYF
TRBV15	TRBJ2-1	CATSRDRSGGADEQFF
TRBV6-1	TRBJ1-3	CASSGNRQVAPGNTIYF
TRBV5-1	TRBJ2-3	CASSLLGGGTDTQYF
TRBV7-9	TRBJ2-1	CASSLEASFEQFF
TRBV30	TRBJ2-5	CAWCFPGWETQYF
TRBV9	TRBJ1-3	CASSAAGISGNTIYF
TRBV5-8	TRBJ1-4	CASGDRVDEKLFF
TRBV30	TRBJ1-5	CAWSDRDQFYSNQPQHF
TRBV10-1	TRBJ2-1	CASSESYQGFYNEQFF
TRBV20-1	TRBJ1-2	CSASKGRLDGYTF
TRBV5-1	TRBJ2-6	CASSLAGTTAAGANVLTF
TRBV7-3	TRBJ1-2	CASSPRGGINYGYTF
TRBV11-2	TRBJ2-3	CASSFSGRSTDTQYF
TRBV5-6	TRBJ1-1	CASSLGPGPTEAFF
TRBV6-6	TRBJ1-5	CASSGQWNQPQHF
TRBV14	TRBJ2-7	CASSQVDSSDEQYF
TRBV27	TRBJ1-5	CASSTSGVTGSNQPQHF
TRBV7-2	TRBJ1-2	CASSSRANYGYTF
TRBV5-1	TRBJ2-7	CASSLVGRTGYEQYF
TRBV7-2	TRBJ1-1	CASRTGTGGAGTEAFF
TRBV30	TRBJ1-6	CAWSVRIGGTQGSPLHF
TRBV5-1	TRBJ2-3	CASKSVAGTSTDTQYF
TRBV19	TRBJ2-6	CASRNRQRGDGSGANVLTF
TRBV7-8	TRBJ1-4	CASSPQRINEKLFF
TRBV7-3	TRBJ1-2	CASSLLGEGGYTF
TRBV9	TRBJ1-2	CASSVVNRGGYTF
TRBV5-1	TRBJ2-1	CATSTGHPTGEQFF
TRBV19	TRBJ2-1	CASSITVTTYNEQFF